The next 22 T cell receptor beta chains were all read from a single sample in a study of cytomegalovirus exposure and HLA in healthy donors. The PCR employed 60 Vbeta primers together with 13 Jbeta primers. TCRdb's copy holds only in-frame clones and misses some; the assay was immunoSEQ multiplex PCR. The table shows about 160,000 clones, with about 80% occurring only once. Sequencing used PBMCs. The receptors originated from a man between 35 and 55 years old in good health and CMV-seronegative.

The genes are TRBV27 and TRBJ2-1; the match to TRBD2 covers 14 bases. V shed 3 bases, J shed 8 bases, and the junction held 3 bases outside the gene matches. Germline-derived CDR1 and CDR2 are MNHEY and SMNVEV (reference sequence). The CDR3 consists of 15 residues. Here the CDR3 reads CASSFPTSGRDEQFF. CDR3 in DNA: TGTGCCAGCAGTTTTCCGACTAGCGGGAGGGATGAGCAGTTCTTC.

The J gene is TRBJ2-2, the V gene TRBV4-3, with TRBD2 as a possible D gene (5 bases). The CDR3 contains 18 residues. CDR1 LGHNA and CDR2 YSLEER come from the germline V gene. The V end was cut by 0 bases, the J end by 0 bases, with 14 bases between. CDR3 region: CASSQDPPSGANTGELFF. CDR3 DNA sequence: TGCGCCAGCAGCCAAGATCCCCCCAGCGGAGCGAACACCGGGGAGCTGTTTTTT.

Comment on this clone: The junction departs from the called germline gene at one end, perhaps through a read error. The gene calls are TRBV2 and TRBJ2-6, with 10 bases aligning to TRBD2. CDR3 length equals 17 residues. Germline assignment: CDR1 SNHLY and CDR2 FYNNEI. CDR3 bases: TGTGCCAGCACACCGACTAGCGGGCTCTCTGGGGCCAACGGCCTGACTTTC. It specifies CASTPTSGLSGANGLTF.

The CDR3, as DNA: TGTGCCAGTAGTATAGGGCTTGCAGGGGTAGCCAAAAACATTCAGTACTTC. Protein sequence: CASSIGLAGVAKNIQYF. The chain carries TRBV19 and TRBJ2-4; TRBD1 might be the D (6 bases). Germline V gene data show CDR1 as LNHDA and CDR2 as SQIVND (reference sequence). The germline V and J ends were trimmed by 1 base and 0 bases, with 13 bases remaining between them. The CDR3 has 17 amino acids.

V gene TRBV5-4 combines with J gene TRBJ2-7, with 15 bases aligning to TRBD2. The CDR3 spans 15 residues. With 4 bases clipped from V and 4 bases from J, the junction kept 3 bases outside the gene matches. Germline CDR1 and CDR2: SGHNT and YYREEE (reference sequence). The CDR3, as DNA: TGTGCCAGCAGCCCGGGACTAGCGGGAGGTTACGAGCAGTACTTC. This sequence encodes CASSPGLAGGYEQYF.

The chain recombines TRBV5-4 with TRBJ2-5, with D hard to call. CDR1 SGHNT and CDR2 YYREEE come from the germline V gene (reference sequence). The ends were cut back, 1 base at V and 0 bases at J, with 7 bases in the middle. This CDR3 is built from 14 residues. The CDR3, as DNA: TGTGCCAGCAGCTTGAAGCCATACCAAGAGACCCAGTACTTC. It codes for CASSLKPYQETQYF.

This clone was picked up one time. The chain has TRBV5-1 and TRBJ2-3, with 7 positions matching TRBD1. The V gene end was trimmed by 3 bases and the J gene end by 4 bases; junction bases not matched to a gene: 2. The CDR3 spans 13 residues. Per germline, CDR1 SGHRS and CDR2 YFSETQ. The CDR3 region has the DNA TGCGCCAGCAGCTGGGACAGTGCAGATACGCAGTATTTT. It translates to CASSWDSADTQYF.

The gene calls are TRBV7-9 and TRBJ2-5; 8 positions agree with TRBD1. After removal of 5 bases from V and 2 bases from J, the junction contained 4 bases not matched to a gene. This CDR3 has 14 amino acids. The germline V gene has CDR1 SEHNR and CDR2 FQNEAQ (reference sequence). The CDR3 spells CASSRTGRQETQYF. The CDR3 bases are TGTGCCAGCAGCAGGACAGGGCGTCAAGAGACCCAGTACTTC.

The chain is built from TRBV28 and TRBJ2-5, with 9 bases identical to TRBD1. This CDR3 has 14 residues. In germline, CDR1 is MDHEN, CDR2 SYDVKM. V shed 5 bases, J shed 4 bases, and the junction held 5 bases outside the gene matches. CDR3 in DNA: TGTGCCAGCAGTATAGACAGGGGGATAGAGACCCAGTACTTC. Its translation is CASSIDRGIETQYF.

The genes are TRBV5-1 and TRBJ2-2; tentative D call: TRBD2 (6 bases). Germline CDR1 reads SGHRS; CDR2 reads YFSETQ. The CDR3 consists of 16 residues. V lost 0 bases and J 3 bases, leaving 12 bases between the germline ends. In DNA, the CDR3 is TGCGCCAGCAGCTTGGCCCTAGGGAGGCACACCGGGGAGCTGTTTTTT. Residues: CASSLALGRHTGELFF.

The chain couples TRBV19 to TRBJ1-5; D is perhaps TRBD1 (5 bases). Germline CDR1 and CDR2: LNHDA and SQIVND (reference sequence). V lost 5 bases to trimming and J lost 5 bases, with 13 bases between them. The CDR3 is made up of 14 amino acids. For the CDR3, the DNA is TGTGCCAGTAGTCAAGGCAGGGCCTATCAGCCCCAGCATTTT. It yields the protein CASSQGRAYQPQHF.

CDR3: CASSLRLAGGPGGELFF. DNA of the CDR3: TGTGCCAGCAGTTTAAGACTAGCGGGAGGGCCGGGCGGGGAGCTGTTTTTT. The V call is TRBV28, the J call TRBJ2-2; 14 bases are a match to TRBD2. The CDR3 sequence is 17 residues long. V shed 2 bases, J shed 7 bases, and the junction held 6 bases outside the gene matches. Germline lookup yields CDR1 MDHEN and CDR2 SYDVKM.

This clone was seen a few times. V usage is TRBV7-9 and J usage is TRBJ1-5, with TRBD1 identical over 7 bases. CDR1 is SEHNR and CDR2 is FQNEAQ in the germline V gene (reference sequence). The CDR3 has 14 residues. Trimming removed 5 bases from V and 5 bases from J; junction bases left unmatched: 6. The CDR3 coding sequence is TGTGCCAGCAGCCTTGGACAGGCCTATCAGCCCCAGCATTTT. It translates to CASSLGQAYQPQHF.

The chain combines TRBV5-1 with TRBJ1-2; D not certain. Germline V gene data show CDR1 as SGHRS and CDR2 as YFSETQ. Trimming took 5 bases from V and 6 from J, leaving 11 bases between them. This CDR3 has 12 amino acids. CDR3: CASSTRGDGYTF. In DNA, the CDR3 is TGCGCCAGCAGTACCCGAGGAGATGGCTACACCTTC.

The chain couples TRBV4-3 to TRBJ1-4; TRBD1 matches 10 bases. J lost 3 bases, V lost 3 bases, and 4 bases had no gene match. This CDR3 region has 16 residues. CDR1 LGHNA and CDR2 YSLEER come from the germline V gene. The CDR3 bases are TGCGCCAGCAGCCAGGGAGGACAGGGGGCTAATGAAAAACTGTTTTTT. Its protein product is CASSQGGQGANEKLFF.

This clone occurred a few times. V is TRBV13 and J is TRBJ2-3; 11 nucleotides align to TRBD2. This CDR3 is 16 amino acids long. Losses at the gene ends were 5 bases for V and 3 bases for J; bases not matched to a gene: 7. The germline V gene has CDR1 PRHDT and CDR2 FYEKMQ (reference sequence). The CDR3 protein is CASSHELAGGTDTQYF. CDR3 coding DNA: TGTGCCAGCAGCCACGAGCTAGCGGGAGGAACAGATACGCAGTATTTT.

The chain's CDR3 is CATRSGREYEQYF. CDR3 coding DNA: TGCGCCACCCGTAGCGGGAGGGAGTACGAGCAGTACTTC. The rearrangement uses TRBV10-2 and TRBJ2-7; 11 positions match TRBD2. V shed 10 bases and J 4 bases; nucleotides not matched to a gene: 6. This CDR3 spans 13 amino acids. CDR1 and CDR2 (germline): WSHSY, SAAADI.

The rearrangement links TRBV7-8 to TRBJ2-3, with a possible D match to TRBD1 (5 bases). V was pared by 1 base and J by 6 bases, with 14 bases between. Per the germline V gene, CDR1 is SGHVS and CDR2 is FQNEAQ. The CDR3 is made up of 15 amino acids. As DNA, the CDR3 is TGTGCCAGCAGCTTAGGAGGCAGGGATGCGGATACGCAGTATTTT. Protein: CASSLGGRDADTQYF.

This clone was seen more than once but under ten times. V gene TRBV28 combines with J gene TRBJ1-3; D ambiguous. The CDR3 length is 16 residues. CDR1 and CDR2 from the germline V gene are MDHEN and SYDVKM. The V end was cut by 4 bases, the J end by 1 base, with 14 bases between. The CDR3 nucleotides are TGTGCCAGCAGTTCGGGTTCCGGAAAGTCTGGAAACACCATATATTTT. Encoded protein: CASSSGSGKSGNTIYF.

This clone was recorded a few times. The V and J genes are TRBV7-2 and TRBJ2-1, with TRBD2 identical over 9 bases. Trimming took 5 bases from V and 14 from J; bases not matched to a gene: 7. CDR3 size: 12 residues. Looked up from germline, CDR1 is SGHTA and CDR2 is FQGNSA. The CDR3 is CASSLIAGEEFF. In DNA, the CDR3 is TGTGCCAGCAGCCTCATAGCGGGAGAAGAGTTCTTC.

This chain uses TRBV6-5 with TRBJ2-7; TRBD1 matches 7 bases. This CDR3 spans 14 amino acids. Losses at the gene ends were 2 bases for V and 6 bases for J; bases not matched to a gene: 7. Per the germline V gene, CDR1 is MNHEY and CDR2 is SVGAGI. The CDR3 nucleotides are TGTGCCAGCAGTTACGGTACAGGGGCTGGCGAGCAGTACTTC. Its protein product is CASSYGTGAGEQYF.

In regard to this clone: One end of the junction varies from germline; a read error may be responsible. The V call is TRBV7-9, the J call TRBJ1-2; D might be TRBD1 (5 bases). The CDR3 is made up of 14 amino acids. The V gene's germline CDR1 is SEHNR and CDR2 FQNEAQ (reference sequence). This chain's CDR3 is CSSSLGGDGYGYTF. Here the CDR3 DNA reads TGTTCCAGCAGCTTGGGGGGGGACGGCTATGGCTACACCTTC.